One sample yielded the 23 T cell receptor beta chains listed below, sequenced in a study of CD4+ T cells in melanoma. The method was immunoSEQ multiplex PCR; TCRdb's version includes in-frame clones alone and lacks a portion of them. The table lists some 4,000 clones, 50% to 75% of them singletons. Material for sequencing was cells from a culture (not recorded whether cultured in vitro). The origin of the receptors is a human donor with melanoma.

The rearrangement joins TRBV27 to TRBJ2-7, with no clear D. Germline V gives CDR1 MNHEY, CDR2 SMNVEV (reference sequence). The ends were cut back, 0 bases at V and 4 bases at J, with 10 bases in the middle. The CDR3 runs 14 residues. CDR3 residues: CASSLSNARYEQYF. For the CDR3, the DNA is TGTGCCAGCAGTTTATCGAACGCTCGGTACGAGCAGTACTTC.

The gene calls are TRBV4-3 and TRBJ1-2; D possibly corresponds to TRBD1 (5 bases). Trimming removed 4 bases at V and 2 bases at J, with 14 bases between. The CDR3 sequence is 15 residues long. Per germline, CDR1 LGHNA and CDR2 YSLEER. CDR3 region: CASSLDRTANYGYTF. The CDR3 DNA sequence: TGCGCCAGCAGCCTCGACAGAACCGCCAACTATGGCTACACCTTC.

The chain recombines TRBV19 with TRBJ2-3; weak D call: TRBD1 (5 bases). Germline V gene data show CDR1 as LNHDA and CDR2 as SQIVND (reference sequence). The length of the CDR3 is 18 residues. Between the trimmed V and J ends, which lost 1 base and 5 bases, there was a span of 22 bases. The CDR3 DNA is TGTGCCAGTAGTATAGGGGGCGGTCGACTCCTAACGAAAGATACGCAGTATTTT. Translated: CASSIGGGRLLTKDTQYF.

The chain links TRBV14 to TRBJ1-1; no reliable D call. The V and J ends lost 1 base and 3 bases respectively, with 9 bases between them. CDR3 size: 14 residues. The germline V gene encodes CDR1 SGHDN and CDR2 FVKESK. CDR3 in amino acids: CASSQVSLDTEAFF. The CDR3 DNA follows: TGTGCCAGCAGCCAAGTTTCGTTGGACACTGAAGCTTTCTTT.

The rearrangement links TRBV6-6 to TRBJ1-6; possibly TRBD1 for D (6 bases). The germline CDR1 and CDR2 sequences are MNHNY and SVGAGI (reference sequence). The CDR3 loop spans 14 amino acids. Trimming removed 2 bases at V and 7 bases at J, with 9 bases between. The CDR3 DNA reads TGTGCCAGCAGTTACGCCCAGGGGAATTCACCCCTCCACTTT. The encoded protein is CASSYAQGNSPLHF.

The chain recombines TRBV29-1 with TRBJ1-2; D is undetermined. This CDR3 region has 12 residues. CDR1 SQVTM and CDR2 ANQGSEA come from the germline V gene. The V gene lost 5 bases and the J gene lost 6 bases, with 13 bases spanning the gap. The CDR3 DNA follows: TGCAGCGTTAGGACCCTTGAAGATGGCTACACCTTC. Residues: CSVRTLEDGYTF.

V usage is TRBV6-5 and J usage is TRBJ2-7; TRBD2 is a possible D gene (6 bases). Trimming stripped 10 bases from V and 3 bases from J, with 16 bases between. The CDR3 loop spans 13 amino acids. The V gene's germline CDR1 is MNHEY and CDR2 SVGAGI. CDR3 amino acids: CATHRLGGYEQYF. CDR3 DNA sequence: TGTGCCACCCACCGACTGGGGGGCTACGAGCAGTACTTC.

The chain employs TRBV18 and TRBJ1-2; D possibly corresponds to TRBD1 (6 bases). V was trimmed by 6 bases and J by 2 bases, leaving 13 bases between them. Per the germline V gene, CDR1 is KGHSH and CDR2 is LQKENI. The CDR3 totals 14 residues. As DNA, the CDR3 is TGTGCCAGCTCTCTCCGACAGGAAAACTATGGCTACACCTTC. Its protein is CASSLRQENYGYTF.

This clone was picked up a small number of times. This chain joins TRBV27 and TRBJ2-7; no definite D call. The germline V gene has CDR1 MNHEY and CDR2 SMNVEV (reference sequence). The CDR3 totals 11 residues. Trimming cost V 6 bases and J 2 bases, with 5 bases left between them. CDR3 coding DNA: TGTGCCAGCAGGAACGCCTACGAGCAGTACTTC. Protein: CASRNAYEQYF.

This rearrangement joins TRBV19 to TRBJ2-1, with D possibly being TRBD2 (6 bases). The CDR3 runs to 16 residues. Germline V gives CDR1 LNHDA, CDR2 SQIVND (reference sequence). The V end was cut by 5 bases, the J end by 8 bases, with 22 bases between. Here the CDR3 DNA reads TGTGCCAGTAGTCCGACCGGGACTCCTCTTGCGGATGAGCAGTTCTTC. Its protein is CASSPTGTPLADEQFF.

The chain joins TRBV30 to TRBJ2-5, with a weak D call TRBD2 (7 bases). Per germline, CDR1 GTSNPN and CDR2 SVGIG (reference sequence). V lost 2 bases to trimming and J lost 1 base, with 11 bases between them. The CDR3 consists of 14 residues. In nucleotides, the CDR3 is TGTGCCTGGAGTCGGGCGGGGGCCCAAGAGACCCAGTACTTC. This codes for CAWSRAGAQETQYF.

The V and J genes are TRBV19 and TRBJ1-5; 7 bases agree with TRBD1. The CDR3 contains 13 residues. V dropped 4 bases and J dropped 4; count of bases not matched to a gene: 1. The germline V gene has CDR1 LNHDA and CDR2 SQIVND (reference sequence). In DNA, the CDR3 is TGTGCCAGTAGTAACAGGGGAAATCAGCCCCAGCATTTT. This translates into CASSNRGNQPQHF.

This clone was seen a handful of times. The rearrangement links TRBV27 to TRBJ2-1; 8 nucleotides align to TRBD2. Germline CDR1 reads MNHEY; CDR2 reads SMNVEV (reference sequence). V lost 3 bases, J lost 7 bases, and 8 bases stayed unmatched. This CDR3 is built from 15 residues. Here the CDR3 reads CASSFVGGGWNEQFF. CDR3 DNA: TGTGCCAGCAGTTTTGTCGGGGGGGGGTGGAATGAGCAGTTCTTC.

The chain joins TRBV5-1 to TRBJ1-2; D perhaps matches TRBD1 (6 bases). Trimming took 0 bases from V and 7 from J, leaving 19 bases between them. CDR1 and CDR2 from the germline V gene are SGHRS and YFSETQ. The CDR3 totals 16 residues. The CDR3 DNA sequence: TGCGCCAGCAGCTTGGAAGGGCAGGGGAGGGGAGGTGGCTACACCTTC. It yields the protein CASSLEGQGRGGGYTF.

This clone was counted a few times. J is TRBJ2-1 and V is TRBV10-2, with 10 bases aligning to TRBD2. In germline, CDR1 is WSHSY, CDR2 SAAADI. The CDR3 consists of 15 residues. Trimming removed 3 bases from V and 9 bases from J; junction bases left unmatched: 8. For the CDR3, the DNA is TGCGCCAGCAGTGAACTTAGCGGGGGGTTAGGTGAGCAGTTCTTC. The encoded protein is CASSELSGGLGEQFF.

This clone ranks as medium-sized (0.01 to 0.1%). The chain carries TRBV7-9 and TRBJ1-5; D may be TRBD1 (6 bases). The CDR3 extends over 14 amino acids. The ends were cut back, 5 bases at V and 5 bases at J, with 13 bases in the middle. Germline CDR1 reads SEHNR; CDR2 reads FQNEAQ (reference sequence). CDR3 residues: CASSDRPGDQPQHF. As DNA, the CDR3 is TGTGCCAGCAGCGATAGACCAGGGGATCAGCCCCAGCATTTT.

V usage is TRBV18 and J usage is TRBJ2-1; D is possibly TRBD1 (6 bases). There are 15 residues in the CDR3. Germline CDR1 KGHSH, CDR2 LQKENI. Trimming cost V 3 bases and J 2 bases, with 11 bases left between them. CDR3 DNA sequence: TGTGCCAGCTCACCCCAGGGGCTCACCTACAATGAGCAGTTCTTC. The encoded protein is CASSPQGLTYNEQFF.

This clone was seen more than once but under ten times. The genes are TRBV9 and TRBJ2-5; D possibly corresponds to TRBD1 (7 bases). With 2 bases removed from V and 5 bases from J, the gap between germline ends came to 19 bases. The CDR3 runs 16 residues. The V gene's germline CDR1 is SGDLS and CDR2 YYNGEE. The CDR3 nucleotides read TGTGCCAGCAGCGTCGATTACAGGGGAGGCGCGGAGACCCAGTACTTC. Protein product: CASSVDYRGGAETQYF.

The chain employs TRBV3-1 (or the pseudogene TRBV3-2) and TRBJ2-1; D tentatively reads TRBD1 or TRBD2 (5 bases each). The CDR3 sequence is 17 residues long. The germline gives CDR1 LGHDT, CDR2 YNNKEL (reference sequence). Deletions cut 1 base from V and 2 bases from J, with 15 bases between. The CDR3 here is CASSQGGGGAPYNEQFF. In nucleotides, the CDR3 is TGTGCCAGCAGCCAAGGGGGTGGGGGAGCTCCCTACAATGAGCAGTTCTTC.

V usage is TRBV30 and J usage is TRBJ2-7; possibly TRBD2 for D (5 bases). CDR1 is GTSNPN and CDR2 is SVGIG in the germline V gene (reference sequence). The CDR3 totals 11 residues. The V end lost 6 bases, the J end lost 0 bases, and 6 bases lay between the germline ends. The CDR3 loop is CACRDSYEQYF. Written as DNA, the CDR3 is TGTGCCTGCCGGGACTCCTACGAGCAGTACTTC.

This rearrangement joins TRBV19 to TRBJ1-5; D perhaps matches TRBD1 (5 bases). Germline V lookup: CDR1 LNHDA, CDR2 SQIVND (reference sequence). V gave up 7 bases and J gave up 0 bases, with 13 bases separating them. This CDR3 has 15 amino acids. The CDR3 DNA is TGTGCCAGTAACCTGGGGCTTTATAGCAATCAGCCCCAGCATTTT. This translates into CASNLGLYSNQPQHF.

V usage is TRBV28 and J usage is TRBJ2-3, with D perhaps TRBD1 (5 bases). V was cut by 4 bases and J by 5 bases, with 16 bases left in between. The CDR3 covers 15 residues. In germline, CDR1 is MDHEN, CDR2 SYDVKM. The CDR3 nucleotides are TGTGCCAGCAGTTCCCCTTCAGGGCTGGGAGATACGCAGTATTTT. This codes for CASSSPSGLGDTQYF.

The V call is TRBV5-4, the J call TRBJ2-1, with D tentatively TRBD2 (6 bases). Trimming left V 0 bases short and J 5 bases short, with 12 bases between. CDR3 length equals 15 residues. Germline CDR1 is SGHNT and CDR2 is YYREEE (reference sequence). CDR3 in amino acids: CASSLVAGRHNEQFF. CDR3 coding DNA: TGTGCCAGCAGCTTGGTGGCAGGGAGGCACAATGAGCAGTTCTTC.